These 18 T cell receptor beta chains share one sample of origin, sequenced in a study of OX40 agonist ivuxolimab in advanced cancers. Profiling relied on immunoSEQ multiplex PCR, and the TCRdb table lists in-frame clones only, not all of them. The sample gives about 64,000 clones, approximately 82% of which show up once; 5% is in the top ten. Sequencing used CD4+ or CD8+ T cells sorted from blood, obtained in a trial of the OX40 agonist ivuxolimab. These receptors were obtained from an adult with an advanced solid tumor such as melanoma, head and neck, liver or kidney cancer.

This clone has more than one count but fewer than ten. The rearrangement uses TRBV19 and TRBJ2-6; D is undetermined. CDR3 size: 14 residues. The germline gives CDR1 LNHDA, CDR2 SQIVND (reference sequence). With 10 bases removed from V and 2 bases from J, the gap between germline ends came to 12 bases. The CDR3 is CATLGRAGANVLTF. The DNA for the CDR3 is TGTGCCACCCTCGGAAGGGCTGGGGCCAACGTCCTGACTTTC.

There are a few counts of this clone. The V call is TRBV18, the J call TRBJ1-5; 9 positions agree with TRBD1. Looked up from germline, CDR1 is KGHSH and CDR2 is LQKENI. This CDR3 contains 15 residues. Germline trimming cut 5 bases from V and 3 bases from J; bases unmatched to any gene: 5. CDR3 sequence: CASSTDRGYNQPQHF. DNA for the CDR3: TGTGCCAGCTCAACGGACAGGGGCTACAATCAGCCCCAGCATTTT. Supplemented by reference TRBV18 and TRBJ1-5, the full variable domain reads NAGVMQNPRHLVRRRGQEARLRCSPMKGHSHVYWYRQLPEEGLKFMVYLQKENIIDESGMPKERFSAEFPKEGPSILRIQQVVRGDSAAYFCASSTDRGYNQPQHFGDGTRLSIL.

The CDR3 bases are TGTGCCAGCAGATTACTTGGGGGCGGGAGCTACACCTTC. It codes for CASRLLGGGSYTF. The chain combines TRBV6-5 with TRBJ1-2, with a possible D match to TRBD1 (6 bases). CDR1 and CDR2 from the germline V gene are MNHEY and SVGAGI. CDR3 length equals 13 residues. The germline V and J ends were trimmed by 6 bases and 9 bases, with 17 bases remaining between them.

The rearrangement links TRBV6-5 to TRBJ1-1, with TRBD1 matching 10 bases. The CDR3 totals 14 residues. J was trimmed by 5 bases and V by 6 bases; bases with no gene match: 6. Germline lookup yields CDR1 MNHEY and CDR2 SVGAGI. The CDR3 DNA follows: TGTGCCAGCAGCGCCAGACAGGGGGCGACTGAAGCTTTCTTT. Residues: CASSARQGATEAFF.

The gene calls are TRBV15 and TRBJ2-5; either TRBD1 or TRBD2 may fit D (5 bases each). Trimming removed 0 bases at V and 5 bases at J, with 19 bases between. Per the germline V gene, CDR1 is LNHNV and CDR2 is YYDKDF (reference sequence). This CDR3 has 17 amino acids. This CDR3 is CATSRDWGRGTHETQYF. The CDR3 bases are TGTGCCACCAGCAGAGATTGGGGAAGAGGGACCCATGAGACCCAGTACTTC.

The rearrangement links TRBV14 to TRBJ2-3, with TRBD2 matching 8 bases. Germline CDR1 reads SGHDN; CDR2 reads FVKESK. V was clipped by 5 bases and J by 6 bases; unmatched bases: 10. The CDR3 runs 15 residues. This CDR3 reads CASSFRLSGIDTQYF. The CDR3 DNA is TGTGCCAGCAGCTTTAGACTTAGCGGGATTGATACGCAGTATTTT. Complete variable domain (other parts from reference TRBV14 and TRBJ2-3): EAGVTQFPSHSVIEKGQTVTLRCDPISGHDNLYWYRRVMGKEIKFLLHFVKESKQDESGMPNNRFLAERTGGTYSTLKVQPAELEDSGVYFCASSFRLSGIDTQYFGPGTRLTVL.

This rearrangement joins TRBV7-9 to TRBJ2-7; unclear D gene. With 8 bases removed from V and 2 bases from J, the gap between germline ends came to 10 bases. The CDR3 consists of 12 residues. Germline V gene lookup returns CDR1 SEHNR and CDR2 FQNEAQ (reference sequence). CDR3 nucleotide sequence: TGTGCCAGCGAAACCTTAACCTACGAGCAGTACTTC. This sequence encodes CASETLTYEQYF.

This clone was observed a single time. This chain uses TRBV4-3 with TRBJ1-1; 8 bases are shared with TRBD1. The germline gives CDR1 LGHNA, CDR2 YSLEER. This CDR3 contains 15 residues. V was clipped by 4 bases and J by 5 bases; unmatched bases: 9. The CDR3 loop reads CASSPGNRGWTEAFF. The CDR3 region has the DNA TGCGCCAGCAGCCCCGGCAACAGGGGGTGGACTGAAGCTTTCTTT.

The chain recombines TRBV7-3 with TRBJ2-1, with D unresolved. The V end was cut by 2 bases, the J end by 15 bases, with 11 bases between. CDR3 length: 11 amino acids. Germline values: CDR1 SGHTA, CDR2 FQGTGA. The CDR3 is CASSLGGPLFF. The CDR3 DNA is TGTGCCAGCAGCTTAGGTGGCCCGCTGTTCTTC.

The chain couples TRBV28 to TRBJ1-1; a possible D gene is TRBD1 (5 bases). Germline-derived CDR1 and CDR2 are MDHEN and SYDVKM. V gave up 6 bases and J gave up 7 bases, with 15 bases separating them. The CDR3 runs to 13 residues. CDR3 in DNA: TGTGCCAGCAGGACCCTACGGGGGGGTGAAGCTTTCTTT. Amino acids: CASRTLRGGEAFF.

The chain has TRBV7-3 and TRBJ2-5, with 10 bases that match TRBD2. The CDR3 covers 15 residues. J was trimmed by 0 bases and V by 5 bases; bases with no gene match: 3. Germline V gene lookup returns CDR1 SGHTA and CDR2 FQGTGA. CDR3 region: CASSRLAGNQETQYF. In nucleotides, the CDR3 is TGTGCCAGCAGCCGACTAGCGGGTAACCAAGAGACCCAGTACTTC.

The J gene is TRBJ2-5, the V gene TRBV11-2, with TRBD2 identical over 12 bases. J lost 5 bases, V lost 3 bases, and 7 bases had no gene match. This CDR3 region has 16 residues. Germline V CDR1 and CDR2: SGHAT, FQNNGV. DNA for the CDR3: TGTGCCAGCAGCTTGAGGCGACTAGCGGGAGCGGAGACCCAGTACTTC. Its translation: CASSLRRLAGAETQYF.

The CDR3: CASSPPGLAGPTDTQYF. Written as DNA, the CDR3 is TGCGCCAGCAGCCCGCCGGGACTAGCGGGCCCCACAGATACGCAGTATTTT. The rearrangement uses TRBV4-1 and TRBJ2-3; 12 bases fit TRBD2. CDR1 is MGHRA and CDR2 is YSYEKL in the germline V gene. The CDR3 loop spans 17 amino acids. Trimming removed 4 bases from V and 2 bases from J; junction bases left unmatched: 7.

V is TRBV7-7 and J is TRBJ2-3; 7 bases map to TRBD1. The V gene end was trimmed by 5 bases and the J gene end by 4 bases; junction bases not matched to a gene: 3. CDR1 is SSHAT, CDR2 FNYEAQ, per germline (reference sequence). The CDR3 runs to 13 residues. The CDR3 is CASSPGQADTQYF. In DNA form, the CDR3 reads TGTGCCAGCAGCCCCGGACAGGCAGATACGCAGTATTTT.

This chain links TRBV7-2 with TRBJ2-1; possible D gene TRBD2, 7 bases. The germline V gene has CDR1 SGHTA and CDR2 FQGNSA. CDR3 size: 16 residues. V lost 2 bases to trimming and J lost 1 base, with 12 bases between them. CDR3 nucleotide sequence: TGTGCCAGCAGCTTATTTGGGGGGGCGTCCTACAATGAGCAGTTCTTC. This encodes CASSLFGGASYNEQFF.

This chain links TRBV2 with TRBJ1-2; 9 bases agree with TRBD1. The V segment lost 5 bases and the J segment 7 bases; nucleotides outside the gene matches: 8. In germline, CDR1 is SNHLY, CDR2 FYNNEI. The CDR3 spans 14 residues. The CDR3 nucleotides read TGTGCCAGCAGTCCTTCCGGGACAGGGTTTGGCTACACCTTC. It is translated as CASSPSGTGFGYTF.

The chain uses TRBV2 and TRBJ1-3; no reliable D call. V was shortened by 3 bases and J by 0 bases, with 15 bases between the two germline ends. Germline loops: CDR1 SNHLY, CDR2 FYNNEI. The CDR3 length is 17 residues. The CDR3 here is CASSESRRPSSGNTIYF. CDR3 nucleotides: TGTGCCAGCAGTGAGTCGCGTCGCCCAAGCTCTGGAAACACCATATATTTT.

The V call is TRBV4-3, the J call TRBJ2-4, with no clear D. The CDR3 is made up of 15 amino acids. The ends were cut back, 2 bases at V and 0 bases at J, with 8 bases in the middle. Germline values: CDR1 LGHNA, CDR2 YSLEER. Here the CDR3 reads CASSQNDLAKNIQYF. DNA of the CDR3: TGCGCCAGCAGCCAAAACGACTTAGCCAAAAACATTCAGTACTTC.